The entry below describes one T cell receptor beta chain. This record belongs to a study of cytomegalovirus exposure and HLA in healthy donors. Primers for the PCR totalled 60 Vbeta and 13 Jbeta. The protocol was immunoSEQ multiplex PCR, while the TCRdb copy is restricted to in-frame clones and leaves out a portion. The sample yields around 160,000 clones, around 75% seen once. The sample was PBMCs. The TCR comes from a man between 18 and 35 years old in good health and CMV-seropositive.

CDR3 residues: CASSHPQNSPLHF. The CDR3 region has the DNA TGCGCCAGCAGCCATCCACAAAATTCACCCCTCCACTTT. The gene calls are TRBV4-1 and TRBJ1-6; D ambiguous. V lost 3 bases and J 7 bases, leaving 7 bases between the germline ends. CDR3 length: 13 amino acids. Per germline, CDR1 MGHRA and CDR2 YSYEKL.